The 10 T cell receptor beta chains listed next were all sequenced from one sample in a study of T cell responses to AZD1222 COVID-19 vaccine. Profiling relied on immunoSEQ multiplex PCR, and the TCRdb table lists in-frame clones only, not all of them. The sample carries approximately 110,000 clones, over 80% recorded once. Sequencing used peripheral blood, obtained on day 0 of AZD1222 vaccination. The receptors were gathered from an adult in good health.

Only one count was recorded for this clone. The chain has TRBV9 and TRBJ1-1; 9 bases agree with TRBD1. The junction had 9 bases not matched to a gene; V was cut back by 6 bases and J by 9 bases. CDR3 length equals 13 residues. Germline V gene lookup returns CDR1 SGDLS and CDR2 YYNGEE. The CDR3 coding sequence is TGTGCCAGCAAGGGACAGGGAGGGACGCAAGCTTTCTTT. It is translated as CASKGQGGTQAFF.

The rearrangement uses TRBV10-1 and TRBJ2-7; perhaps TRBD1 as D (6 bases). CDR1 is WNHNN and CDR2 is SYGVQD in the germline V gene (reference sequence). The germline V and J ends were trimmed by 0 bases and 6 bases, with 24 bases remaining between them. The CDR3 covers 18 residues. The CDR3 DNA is TGCGCCAGCAGTGAGTCTGTGTATAGGGCAGGGGAGTATGGCGAGCAGTACTTC. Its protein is CASSESVYRAGEYGEQYF.

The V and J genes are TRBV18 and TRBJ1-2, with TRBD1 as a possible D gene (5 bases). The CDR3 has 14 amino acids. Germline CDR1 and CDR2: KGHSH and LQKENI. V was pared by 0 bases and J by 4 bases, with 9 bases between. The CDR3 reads CASSPPGTGYGYTF. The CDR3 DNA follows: TGTGCCAGCTCACCACCCGGGACCGGCTATGGCTACACCTTC.

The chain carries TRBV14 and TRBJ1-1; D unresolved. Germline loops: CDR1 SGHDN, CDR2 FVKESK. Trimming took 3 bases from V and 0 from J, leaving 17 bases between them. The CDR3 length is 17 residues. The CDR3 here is CASSHGRPDPLNTEAFF. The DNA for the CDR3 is TGTGCCAGCAGCCATGGCCGACCCGACCCCCTGAACACTGAAGCTTTCTTT.

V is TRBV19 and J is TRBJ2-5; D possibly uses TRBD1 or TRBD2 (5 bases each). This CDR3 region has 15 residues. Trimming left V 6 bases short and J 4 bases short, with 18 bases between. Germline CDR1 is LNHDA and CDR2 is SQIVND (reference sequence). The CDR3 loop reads CASRHTAGTIETQYF. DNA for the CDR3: TGTGCCAGTAGACACACCGCCGGGACCATAGAGACCCAGTACTTC. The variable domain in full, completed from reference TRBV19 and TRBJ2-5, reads DGGITQSPKYLFRKEGQNVTLSCEQNLNHDAMYWYRQDPGQGLRLIYYSQIVNDFQKGDIAEGYSVSREKKESFPLTVTSAQKNPTAFYLCASRHTAGTIETQYFGPGTRLLVL.

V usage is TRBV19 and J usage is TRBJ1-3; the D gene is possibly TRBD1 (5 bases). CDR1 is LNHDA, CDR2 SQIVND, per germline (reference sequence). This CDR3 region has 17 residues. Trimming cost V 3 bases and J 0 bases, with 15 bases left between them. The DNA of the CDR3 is TGTGCCAGTAGTATTTGGCCGCAGGGAGGCTCTGGAAACACCATATATTTT. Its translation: CASSIWPQGGSGNTIYF.

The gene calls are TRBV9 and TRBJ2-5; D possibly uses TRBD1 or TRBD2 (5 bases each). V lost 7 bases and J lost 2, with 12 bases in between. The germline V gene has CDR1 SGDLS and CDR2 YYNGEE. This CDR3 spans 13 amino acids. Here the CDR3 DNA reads TGTGCCAGCGGACCGGGGCTACAAGAGACCCAGTACTTC. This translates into CASGPGLQETQYF.

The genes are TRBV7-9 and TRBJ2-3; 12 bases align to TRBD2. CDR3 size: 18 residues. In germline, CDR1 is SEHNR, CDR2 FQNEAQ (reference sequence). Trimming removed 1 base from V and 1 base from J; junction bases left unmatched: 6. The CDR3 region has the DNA TGTGCCAGCAGCTTAGGGACTAGCGGGGCACCTGGCACAGATACGCAGTATTTT. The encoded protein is CASSLGTSGAPGTDTQYF.

Written as DNA, the CDR3 is TGTGCCAGCAGTGTGGGACAGAACACTGAAGCTTTCTTT. This encodes CASSVGQNTEAFF. The chain employs TRBV2 and TRBJ1-1; D is possibly TRBD1 (6 bases). The CDR3 length is 13 residues. V shed 4 bases and J shed 1 base, with 7 bases lying between them. The germline CDR1 and CDR2 sequences are SNHLY and FYNNEI.

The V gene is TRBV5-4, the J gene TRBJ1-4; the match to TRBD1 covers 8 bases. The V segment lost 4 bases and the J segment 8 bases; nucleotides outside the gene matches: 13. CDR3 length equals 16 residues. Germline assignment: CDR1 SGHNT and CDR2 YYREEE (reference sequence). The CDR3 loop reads CASSNRQGRFAEKLFF. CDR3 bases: TGTGCCAGCAGCAACCGACAGGGGAGGTTTGCGGAAAAACTGTTTTTT.